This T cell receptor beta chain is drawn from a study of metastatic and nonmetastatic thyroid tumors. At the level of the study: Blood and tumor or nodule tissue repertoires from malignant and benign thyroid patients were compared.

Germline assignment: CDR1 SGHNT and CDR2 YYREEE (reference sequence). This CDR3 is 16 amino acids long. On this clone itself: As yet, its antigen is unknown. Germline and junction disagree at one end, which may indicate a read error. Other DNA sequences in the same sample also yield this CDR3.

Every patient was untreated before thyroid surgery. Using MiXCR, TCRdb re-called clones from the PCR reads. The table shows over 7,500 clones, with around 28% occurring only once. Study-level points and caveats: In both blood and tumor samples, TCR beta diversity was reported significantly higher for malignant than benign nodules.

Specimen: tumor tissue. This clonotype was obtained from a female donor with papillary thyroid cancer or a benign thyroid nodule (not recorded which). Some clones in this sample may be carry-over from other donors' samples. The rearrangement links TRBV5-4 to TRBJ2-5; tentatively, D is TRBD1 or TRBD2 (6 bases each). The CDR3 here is CASSLEQGLGGETQYF. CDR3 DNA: TGTGCCAGTAGCTTAGAACAGGGCCTGGGGGGAGAGACCCAGTACTTC. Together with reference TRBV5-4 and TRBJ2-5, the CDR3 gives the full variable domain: ETGVTQSPTHLIKTRGQQVTLRCSSQSGHNTVSWYQQALGQGPQFIFQYYREEENGRGNFPPRFSGLQFPNYSSELNVNALELDDSALYLCASSLEQGLGGETQYFGPGTRLLVL.